This entry lists 24 T cell receptor beta chains sequenced from one sample in a study of monozygotic twins with inflammatory bowel disease. Reanalyzing the 5' RACE reads, TCRdb keeps one entry per CDR3 protein, without DNA. The sample holds 300,000 to 350,000 distinct CDR3 sequences. Specimen: blood. All receptors come from a human donor with ulcerative colitis or Crohn's disease, or a healthy co-twin of an affected twin (not recorded which).

This chain connects TRBV6-2 or TRBV6-3 to TRBJ2-2; the TRBD1 assignment by TCRdb is unverifiable without DNA. Germline V gene lookup returns CDR1 MNHEY and CDR2 SVGEGT. There are 14 residues in the CDR3. The chain's CDR3 is CASSPVAETGELFF.

The chain links TRBV4-3 to TRBJ2-3; the D gene TCRdb calls, TRBD1, cannot be checked with no DNA. The germline V gene encodes CDR1 LGHNA and CDR2 YSLEER. This CDR3 comprises 15 residues. This CDR3 reads CASSQVGGSTDTQYF.

The chain joins TRBV6-1 to TRBJ2-7; the D call from TCRdb, TRBD1, cannot be confirmed without DNA. The CDR3 contains 13 residues. Germline loops: CDR1 MNHNS, CDR2 SASEGT. The CDR3: CASRPTGANEQYF.

This sequence joins TRBV7-8 and TRBJ2-1; the TRBD2 assignment by TCRdb is unverifiable without DNA. In germline, CDR1 is SGHVS, CDR2 FQNEAQ. CDR3 length: 16 amino acids. The CDR3 is CASSGRTSGGYNEQFF.

The genes are TRBV6-5 and TRBJ2-1; the TRBD1 assignment by TCRdb is unverifiable without DNA. The CDR3 sequence is 15 residues long. Germline CDR1 MNHEY, CDR2 SVGAGI. This chain's CDR3 is CASSSRALFFNEQFF.

This chain connects TRBV7-2 to TRBJ2-3; TCRdb's D gene call, TRBD1, goes unchecked for lack of DNA. Germline CDR1 and CDR2: SGHTA and FQGNSA. The CDR3 is 15 residues long. The CDR3 sequence: CASSQDRGGTDTQYF.

The rearrangement uses TRBV19 and TRBJ2-1; the D call of TRBD1 rests on TCRdb alone, since no DNA is present to check it. Germline assignment: CDR1 LNHDA and CDR2 SQIVND (reference sequence). This CDR3 contains 15 residues. The CDR3 loop is CASSTLGPRYNEQFF.

The rearrangement uses TRBV29-1 and TRBJ2-1; with no DNA, the TCRdb D assignment of TRBD2 cannot be verified. This CDR3 is built from 11 residues. CDR1 and CDR2 (germline): SQVTM, ANQGSEA. The CDR3: CSVRERREQFF.

The chain carries TRBV7-9 and TRBJ1-4. The CDR3 is made up of 12 amino acids. From germline, CDR1 is SEHNR and CDR2 FQNEAQ (reference sequence). Here the CDR3 reads CATGSNNEKLFF.

The CDR3 region is CATSGPRGEGEQYF. This chain links TRBV5-4 with TRBJ2-7; TCRdb's D call, TRBD2, is unchecked because there is no DNA. The CDR3 has 14 residues. Germline V gives CDR1 SGHNT, CDR2 YYREEE (reference sequence).

The rearrangement joins TRBV21-1 to TRBJ2-2; with no DNA, the TCRdb D assignment of TRBD1 cannot be verified. TRBV21-1 is noted as a pseudogene. This CDR3 has 12 residues. The CDR3 region is CASRGESGELFF.

The chain employs TRBV28 and TRBJ2-7. Germline loops: CDR1 MDHEN, CDR2 SYDVKM. The CDR3 runs 13 residues. The CDR3 loop is CASSGPDALQQYF.

The chain is built from TRBV12-3 or TRBV12-4 and TRBJ2-2; without DNA, the TCRdb call of TRBD2 cannot be checked. The CDR3 is 13 amino acids. The CDR3 spells CASRPGTTGELFF.

This chain uses TRBV6-5 with TRBJ2-7. The germline V gene has CDR1 MNHEY and CDR2 SVGAGI. This CDR3 comprises 14 residues. The CDR3 protein is CASSYSISGYEQYF.

This rearrangement joins TRBV19 to TRBJ1-5; TCRdb picks TRBD1, but there is no DNA to check that call. The CDR3 spans 13 residues. Germline loops: CDR1 LNHDA, CDR2 SQIVND (reference sequence). The CDR3: CASRDRGVQPQHF.

This rearrangement joins TRBV6-1 to TRBJ2-7. Germline CDR1 reads MNHNS; CDR2 reads SASEGT. This CDR3 has 15 residues. This chain's CDR3 is CASNPRTRSSYEQYF.

The gene calls are TRBV10-3 and TRBJ2-7; TCRdb gives TRBD1 as the D gene, but with no DNA this cannot be confirmed. CDR1 and CDR2 (germline): ENHRY, SYGVKD. The CDR3 has 16 amino acids. The CDR3 sequence is CAISESLRQGANEQYF.

This chain links TRBV12-3 or TRBV12-4 with TRBJ2-5; TCRdb reports TRBD1, a call that lacks DNA to check it against. The CDR3 sequence is 14 residues long. This chain's CDR3 is CASSPARDIQTQYF.

The V call is TRBV23-1, the J call TRBJ2-7; TCRdb lists TRBD2, though no DNA is available to test this call. TRBV23-1 is treated as an ORF (open reading frame) with a function not yet certain. CDR3 length: 13 residues. The CDR3 region is CASSQGTSYEQYF.

CDR3 sequence reads: CSLAGFRGETQYF. The chain carries TRBV29-1 and TRBJ2-5; as DNA is missing, the TRBD1 call by TCRdb cannot be tested. Germline V CDR1 and CDR2: SQVTM, ANQGSEA. The CDR3 has 13 amino acids.

J is TRBJ2-7 and V is TRBV5-1; the TCRdb call, TRBD1, lacks DNA for checking. The germline V gene has CDR1 SGHRS and CDR2 YFSETQ. CDR3 length equals 13 residues. This CDR3 reads CASSFGTVYEQYF.

The chain has TRBV18 and TRBJ2-6; TCRdb outputs TRBD2, but without DNA this stays unchecked. The CDR3 consists of 19 residues. Germline V gene sequence: CDR1 KGHSH, CDR2 LQKENI. CDR3 sequence reads: CASSPQLPGLISGANVLTF. The complete variable domain, with remaining parts taken from reference TRBV18 and TRBJ2-6, reads NAGVMQNPRHLVRRRGQEARLRCSPMKGHSHVYWYRQLPEEGLKFMVYLQKENIIDESGMPKERFSAEFPKEGPSILRIQQVVRGDSAAYFCASSPQLPGLISGANVLTFGAGSRLTVL.

The J gene is TRBJ2-2, the V gene TRBV2; TCRdb returns TRBD1, unconfirmable since there is no DNA. The CDR3 contains 15 residues. The germline V gene encodes CDR1 SNHLY and CDR2 FYNNEI. CDR3 region: CASRGQEVNTGELFF. The variable domain in full, completed from reference TRBV2 and TRBJ2-2, reads EPEVTQTPSHQVTQMGQEVILRCVPISNHLYFYWYRQILGQKVEFLVSFYNNEISEKSEIFDDQFSVERPDGSNFTLKIRSTKLEDSAMYFCASRGQEVNTGELFFGEGSRLTVL.

The genes are TRBV28 and TRBJ2-1; TCRdb designates TRBD2, a call that cannot be tested without DNA. Germline CDR1 MDHEN, CDR2 SYDVKM. CDR3 size: 15 residues. CDR3: CASTERSGRYNEQFF.